The clone carrying this T cell receptor (beta chain) was seen at least ten times. The antigen remains unidentified. The 5'RACE template-switching step produced TCR cDNA and added a universal primer site and UMIs. TCRdb re-called the 5' RACE reads through MiXCR, storing one row per CDR3 protein. This sample has approximately 300,000 distinct CDR3 sequences, with 6.8% found just once. The V end lost 2 bases, the J end lost 0 bases, and 5 bases lay between the germline ends. This CDR3 comprises 13 residues. The entry originates in a study of T cells after yellow fever vaccination. Overall study findings and caveats: Although most clonotypes did not, a small share appeared in both CD4 and CD8 compartments. In FACS-sorted repertoires, abundant clonotypes from the bulk population could appear as contaminants.

The origin of this receptor is a man between 18 and 29 years old who received the YFV17D yellow fever vaccine. The chain is built from TRBV12-3 or TRBV12-4 and TRBJ2-7; D not resolved. This specimen consisted of PBMCs, obtained 35 to 50 days after the first yellow fever vaccination. The CDR3 loop reads CASSLTISYEQYF. DNA of the CDR3: TGTGCCAGCAGTTTAACGATCTCCTACGAGCAGTACTTC.